This T cell receptor beta chain was captured by sequencing in a study of vaccination and CD4 T cells after COVID-19. Looking at the study overall: Cultures designated as controls were supplied with a CEFX pool, an HIV-1 Nef pool, or no peptide.

An Oncomine TCR Beta short-read assay was used to sequence the DNA from cultured CD4+ T cells. One entry per CDR3 protein, called by TCRdb with MiXCR from the PCR reads. The table records roughly 15,000 distinct CDR3 sequences, about 48% of them present only once. Sample treatment: approximately 11-day PBMC culture with coronavirus spike peptide pools or control peptides (ViraFEST assay). In regard to this clonotype: Its specificity is unknown.

Germline CDR1 is MNHEY and CDR2 is SVGEGT. Unmatched junction bases numbered 10, after V lost 6 bases and J lost 5 bases. The CDR3 spans 14 residues. The sequence came from a human donor who had recovered from COVID-19. The chain recombines TRBV6-2 or TRBV6-3 with TRBJ2-7; TRBD2 aligns across 7 bases. The sequenced sample was CD4+ T cells from blood, cultured in vitro. Here the CDR3 DNA reads TGTGCCAGCAGGACCGGGGGGAGTGCCGACGAGCAGTACTTC. This gives the protein CASRTGGSADEQYF.